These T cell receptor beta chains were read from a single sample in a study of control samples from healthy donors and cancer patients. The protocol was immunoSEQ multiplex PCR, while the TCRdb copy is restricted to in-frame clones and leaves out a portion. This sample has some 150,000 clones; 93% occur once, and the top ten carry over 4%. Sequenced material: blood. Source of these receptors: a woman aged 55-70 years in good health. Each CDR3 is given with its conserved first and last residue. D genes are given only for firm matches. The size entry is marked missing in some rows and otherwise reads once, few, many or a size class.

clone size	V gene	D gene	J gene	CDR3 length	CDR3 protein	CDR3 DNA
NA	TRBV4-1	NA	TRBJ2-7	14	CASSPGSPYYEQYF	TGCGCCAGCAGCCCAGGTAGTCCCTACTACGAGCAGTACTTC
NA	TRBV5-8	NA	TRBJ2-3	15	CASSIGGVQFDTQYF	TGTGCCAGCAGTATTGGCGGGGTACAATTCGATACGCAGTATTTT
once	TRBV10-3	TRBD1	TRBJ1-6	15	CAISESDRPVSPLHF	TGTGCCATCAGTGAGTCGGACAGGCCAGTCTCACCCCTCCACTTT
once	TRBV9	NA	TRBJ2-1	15	CASSTGGLPYNEQFF	TGTGCCAGCAGCACCGGGGGGCTGCCCTACAATGAGCAGTTCTTC
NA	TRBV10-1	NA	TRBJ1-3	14	CASSEGAAGNTIYF	TGCGCCAGCAGTGAAGGAGCCGCTGGAAACACCATATATTTT
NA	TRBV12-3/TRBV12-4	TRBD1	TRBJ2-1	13	CASTRDSYNEQFF	TGTGCCAGCACTAGGGACAGCTACAATGAGCAGTTCTTC
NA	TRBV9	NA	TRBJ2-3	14	CASSGGGWTDTQYF	TGTGCCAGCAGCGGTGGAGGGTGGACAGATACGCAGTATTTT
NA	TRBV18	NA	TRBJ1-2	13	CASWGSFNYGYTF	TGTGCCAGCTGGGGCAGCTTTAACTATGGCTACACCTTC
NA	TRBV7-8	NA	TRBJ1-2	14	CASGIRGEIYGYTF	TGTGCCAGCGGAATCAGGGGAGAGATCTATGGCTACACCTTC
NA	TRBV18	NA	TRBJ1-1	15	CASSPGPPLVPEAFF	TGTGCCAGCTCACCGGGGCCACCTTTAGTTCCTGAAGCTTTCTTT